These 8 T cell receptor beta chains came from one sample sequenced in a study of blood T cell repertoires in COVID-19 (dated by TCRdb to the early 2020s). The library was generated by the immunoSEQ multiplex PCR assay. TCRdb took this table from immuneACCESS and kept in-frame rearrangements with V and J called. Such tables lack part of the clones; where checked against another copy, unresolved V genes explain under half of the gap, and the rest is unexplained. The sample data list 150,000 to 200,000 clones, and under 80% of these were observed just once. Approximately 2.6% of the sample is held by the ten biggest clonotypes. The sample comprised peripheral blood. The receptor source for this set is a man aged 65 to 85 with acute or convalescent COVID-19.

The rearrangement joins TRBV7-2 to TRBJ2-1; 7 positions agree with TRBD2. The germline V gene encodes CDR1 SGHTA and CDR2 FQGNSA. The CDR3 consists of 15 residues. Losses at the gene ends were 4 bases for V and 1 base for J; bases not matched to a gene: 4. CDR3 in DNA: TGTGCCAGCAGCTCTAGCGGCAATTCCTACAATGAGCAGTTCTTC. Translating it yields CASSSSGNSYNEQFF.

This chain uses TRBV24-1 with TRBJ1-6; the match to TRBD1 covers 10 bases. Germline V gene sequence: CDR1 KGHDR, CDR2 SFDVKD. V gave up 4 bases and J gave up 8 bases; unmatched junction bases: 4. CDR3 size: 15 residues. CDR3: CATSEGTGVYSPLHF. The CDR3 DNA sequence: TGTGCCACCAGTGAGGGGACAGGGGTATATTCACCCCTCCACTTT.

This rearrangement joins TRBV6-5 to TRBJ1-1; D remains ambiguous. CDR1 is MNHEY and CDR2 is SVGAGI in the germline V gene. CDR3 length: 16 residues. V lost 0 bases, J lost 0 bases, and 11 bases lay in between. The CDR3 loop reads CASSYSISVMNTEAFF. In DNA form, the CDR3 reads TGTGCCAGCAGTTACTCGATTTCAGTGATGAACACTGAAGCTTTCTTT.

The chain has TRBV10-3 and TRBJ1-4, with D maybe TRBD1 (6 bases). CDR3 size: 13 residues. Trimming removed 10 bases at V and 3 bases at J, with 12 bases between. CDR1 ENHRY and CDR2 SYGVKD come from the germline V gene. CDR3: CATGGAANEKLFF. In nucleotides, the CDR3 is TGTGCCACCGGGGGGGCAGCTAATGAAAAACTGTTTTTT.

This clone was observed a handful of times. The chain couples TRBV6-5 to TRBJ1-5, with TRBD1 matching 7 bases. The CDR3 is made up of 15 amino acids. V was pared by 6 bases and J by 4 bases, with 9 bases of the junction left unmatched. Germline V gives CDR1 MNHEY, CDR2 SVGAGI. Here the CDR3 DNA reads TGTGCCAGCAGGACAGGGCCGAGGGAAAATCAGCCCCAGCATTTT. It codes for CASRTGPRENQPQHF.

Written as DNA, the CDR3 is TGTGCCAGCAGTGAGCCGACAGGGGCCTACGAGCAGTACTTC. This gives the protein CASSEPTGAYEQYF. The gene calls are TRBV6-1 and TRBJ2-7; 8 bases match TRBD1. Trimming took 3 bases from V and 2 from J; bases not matched to a gene: 3. CDR3 length: 14 amino acids. Germline V CDR1 and CDR2: MNHNS, SASEGT.

J is TRBJ2-5 and V is TRBV11-2, with TRBD2 identical over 9 bases. After removal of 1 base from V and 2 bases from J, the junction contained 8 bases not matched to a gene. Looked up from germline, CDR1 is SGHAT and CDR2 is FQNNGV. The CDR3 contains 17 residues. The CDR3 bases are TGTGCCAGCAGCTTAGTTCTCCTTAGCGGGAGACAAGAGACCCAGTACTTC. It codes for CASSLVLLSGRQETQYF.

This clone appeared many times. The rearrangement joins TRBV28 to TRBJ2-1; 7 nucleotides line up with TRBD2. Trimming at V came to 3 bases and at J to 2 bases, leaving 4 bases not matched to a gene. This CDR3 has 15 residues. Germline V gene lookup returns CDR1 MDHEN and CDR2 SYDVKM. The CDR3 bases are TGTGCCAGCAGTTTTTCCAGCGGGGCCTACAATGAGCAGTTCTTC. This sequence encodes CASSFSSGAYNEQFF.